Below are 24 T cell receptor beta chains sequenced from a single sample in a study of blood T cell repertoires in COVID-19. Only in-frame clones appear in the TCRdb table, and some are missing; sequencing was by immunoSEQ multiplex PCR. The table shows about 180,000 clones, with more than 85% occurring only once. The sequenced sample consisted of PBMCs or T cells enriched from blood (not recorded which). These receptors came from a human donor with acute COVID-19. The donor label of this sample is uncertain.

The chain carries TRBV7-6 and TRBJ2-1, with 11 bases fitting TRBD2. Looked up from germline, CDR1 is SGHVS and CDR2 is FNYEAQ. The CDR3 sequence is 16 residues long. The V gene end was trimmed by 2 bases and the J gene end by 6 bases; junction bases not matched to a gene: 6. The CDR3 is CASSLRRLAGINEQFF. CDR3 nucleotide sequence: TGTGCCAGCAGCTTAAGGCGACTAGCGGGGATCAATGAGCAGTTCTTC.

J is TRBJ1-3 and V is TRBV5-4; D call uncertain. The length of the CDR3 is 14 residues. The V and J ends lost 2 bases and 4 bases respectively, with 10 bases between them. Germline V gives CDR1 SGHNT, CDR2 YYREEE (reference sequence). The CDR3 DNA is TGTGCCAGCAGCTTTGGGGAGGGAGGAAACACCATATATTTT. This codes for CASSFGEGGNTIYF.

This sequence joins TRBV5-8 and TRBJ1-3; 7 nucleotides match TRBD1. Germline-derived CDR1 and CDR2 are SGHTS and YDEGEE. The V segment lost 4 bases and the J segment 0 bases; nucleotides outside the gene matches: 7. The CDR3 contains 16 residues. The CDR3 is CASSATGLPSGNTIYF. The CDR3 region has the DNA TGTGCCAGCAGCGCGACAGGGCTCCCCTCTGGAAACACCATATATTTT.

The rearrangement uses TRBV5-1 and TRBJ1-1, with TRBD1 identical over 7 bases. Germline values: CDR1 SGHRS, CDR2 YFSETQ. Trimming removed 0 bases from V and 5 bases from J; junction bases left unmatched: 10. The CDR3 extends over 16 amino acids. The DNA of the CDR3 is TGCGCCAGCAGCTTGGGCTCCTCGACAGGGAGGACTGAAGCTTTCTTT. Protein product: CASSLGSSTGRTEAFF.

This chain uses TRBV12-3 or TRBV12-4 with TRBJ1-3; D is ambiguous. This CDR3 has 11 residues. Trimming shortened V by 7 bases and J by 4 bases, and 5 bases separated the two germline ends. The CDR3 protein is CASTQGNTIYF. In nucleotides, the CDR3 is TGTGCCAGCACACAGGGAAACACCATATATTTT.

This rearrangement joins TRBV6-5 to TRBJ2-7; D possibly corresponds to TRBD1 (6 bases). The V gene lost 4 bases and the J gene lost 0 bases, with 10 bases spanning the gap. The CDR3 has 14 residues. The V gene's germline CDR1 is MNHEY and CDR2 SVGAGI. DNA of the CDR3: TGTGCCAGCAGTTGGTCGACAGGCTCCTACGAGCAGTACTTC. It encodes CASSWSTGSYEQYF.

The rearrangement links TRBV29-1 to TRBJ1-1, with D possibly being TRBD1 (5 bases). V was shortened by 8 bases and J by 5 bases, with 15 bases between the two germline ends. Germline-derived CDR1 and CDR2 are SQVTM and ANQGSEA. The CDR3 spans 12 residues. CDR3: CSHVGGDTEAFF. The DNA of the CDR3 is TGCAGCCACGTTGGAGGGGATACTGAAGCTTTCTTT.

The rearrangement joins TRBV19 to TRBJ2-3; 16 bases agree with TRBD2. CDR1 and CDR2 from the germline V gene are LNHDA and SQIVND (reference sequence). This CDR3 has 17 amino acids. V was clipped by 5 bases and J by 5 bases; unmatched bases: 7. CDR3 residues: CASSPGTSGGAGDTQYF. CDR3 DNA: TGTGCCAGTAGTCCAGGGACTAGCGGGGGGGCGGGAGATACGCAGTATTTT.

This chain uses TRBV11-2 with TRBJ1-5; maybe TRBD1 (6 bases). Germline V CDR1 and CDR2: SGHAT, FQNNGV. V was pared by 5 bases and J by 2 bases, with 13 bases between. The CDR3 runs 15 residues. DNA for the CDR3: TGTGCCAGCAGCATAAACAGGGCTGGCAATCAGCCCCAGCATTTT. It is translated as CASSINRAGNQPQHF.

The rearrangement joins TRBV12-3 or TRBV12-4 to TRBJ1-1, with no clear D. Trimming removed 6 bases at V and 5 bases at J, with 13 bases between. CDR3 length equals 13 residues. The CDR3 region has the DNA TGTGCCAGCAGCCTTACAGAAGGAACTGAAGCTTTCTTT. Amino acids: CASSLTEGTEAFF.

This clone was counted a few times. The J gene is TRBJ2-5, the V gene TRBV4-1, with D uncertain. The ends were cut back, 2 bases at V and 5 bases at J, with 6 bases in the middle. Looked up from germline, CDR1 is MGHRA and CDR2 is YSYEKL. The CDR3 covers 12 residues. CDR3 sequence: CASSQPRETQYF. The CDR3, as DNA: TGCGCCAGCAGCCAACCGCGGGAGACCCAGTACTTC.

This chain connects TRBV9 to TRBJ2-7; D is perhaps TRBD2 (7 bases). Trimming removed 4 bases from V and 0 bases from J, with 17 bases in between. Germline CDR1 and CDR2: SGDLS and YYNGEE. There are 16 residues in the CDR3. This CDR3 reads CASSKRGGKGSYEQYF. CDR3 coding DNA: TGTGCCAGCAGCAAAAGGGGGGGAAAGGGCTCCTACGAGCAGTACTTC.

J is TRBJ1-2 and V is TRBV4-1; 7 bases fit TRBD1. The CDR3 contains 17 residues. The germline gives CDR1 MGHRA, CDR2 YSYEKL. With 4 bases clipped from V and 5 bases from J, the junction kept 16 bases outside the gene matches. CDR3: CASSLDRASGARYGYTF. CDR3 nucleotides: TGCGCCAGCAGCCTCGACAGGGCCAGTGGGGCTAGATATGGCTACACCTTC.

The chain uses TRBV6-2 or TRBV6-3 and TRBJ2-1; 7 bases are shared with TRBD1. There are 16 residues in the CDR3. The germline CDR1 and CDR2 sequences are MNHEY and SVGEGT. The trim removed 2 bases at V and 2 bases at J, leaving 6 bases unmatched. The CDR3 sequence is CASSYPEQGTYNEQFF. Written as DNA, the CDR3 is TGTGCCAGCAGTTACCCGGAACAGGGGACCTACAATGAGCAGTTCTTC.

This sequence joins TRBV4-2 and TRBJ2-1, with a possible D match to TRBD2 (5 bases). The CDR3 has 17 residues. The germline gives CDR1 LGHNA, CDR2 YNFKEQ. V was cut by 1 base and J by 0 bases, with 13 bases left in between. CDR3 amino acids: CASSQGAGGHSYNEQFF. Here the CDR3 DNA reads TGTGCCAGCAGCCAAGGGGCGGGCGGGCACTCCTACAATGAGCAGTTCTTC.

The chain uses TRBV2 and TRBJ1-4, with 8 bases lining up with TRBD1. The length of the CDR3 is 15 residues. Germline lookup yields CDR1 SNHLY and CDR2 FYNNEI. The V gene end was trimmed by 6 bases and the J gene end by 0 bases; junction bases not matched to a gene: 3. CDR3 in DNA: TGTGCCAGCAGCGACAGGGGTGCAACTAATGAAAAACTGTTTTTT. Translated: CASSDRGATNEKLFF.

The chain carries TRBV7-2 and TRBJ1-5, with TRBD1 as a possible D gene (5 bases). V shed 5 bases and J shed 1 base, with 15 bases lying between them. The length of the CDR3 is 16 residues. The germline gives CDR1 SGHTA, CDR2 FQGNSA. The CDR3 DNA reads as TGTGCCAGCAGCGTTCAGGGCCAGATAAGCAATCAGCCCCAGCATTTT. This translates into CASSVQGQISNQPQHF. Complete variable domain (other parts from reference TRBV7-2 and TRBJ1-5): GAGVSQSPSNKVTEKGKDVELRCDPISGHTALYWYRQSLGQGLEFLIYFQGNSAPDKSGLPSDRFSAERTGGSVSTLTIQRTQQEDSAVYLCASSVQGQISNQPQHFGDGTRLSIL.

The chain employs TRBV5-1 and TRBJ2-7; 7 positions agree with TRBD1. This CDR3 has 16 residues. V shed 3 bases, J shed 0 bases, and the junction held 9 bases outside the gene matches. CDR1 SGHRS and CDR2 YFSETQ come from the germline V gene. The CDR3 DNA follows: TGCGCCAGCAGCTCCAAACCGGGACAGAGCTCCTACGAGCAGTACTTC. Amino acids: CASSSKPGQSSYEQYF.

The chain's CDR3 is CASSPRGQGANTEAFF. The DNA for the CDR3 is TGTGCCAGCTCACCGCGAGGACAGGGGGCGAACACTGAAGCTTTCTTT. The genes are TRBV18 and TRBJ1-1, with TRBD1 matching 11 bases. V shed 3 bases and J 1 base; nucleotides not matched to a gene: 4. The CDR3 spans 16 residues. Germline V lookup: CDR1 KGHSH, CDR2 LQKENI.

The chain links TRBV5-4 to TRBJ1-6; TRBD1 is a possible D gene (5 bases). The CDR3 spans 15 residues. Germline V lookup: CDR1 SGHNT, CDR2 YYREEE (reference sequence). Trimming cost V 0 bases and J 6 bases, with 10 bases left between them. CDR3 region: CASSLASGLNSPLHF. The DNA for the CDR3 is TGTGCCAGCAGCTTGGCCTCAGGGCTTAATTCACCCCTCCACTTT.

The genes are TRBV2 and TRBJ2-3, with D tentatively TRBD2 (5 bases). CDR1 is SNHLY and CDR2 is FYNNEI in the germline V gene. V was cut by 3 bases and J by 0 bases, with 16 bases left in between. The CDR3 is made up of 17 amino acids. Here the CDR3 reads CASSDGGPSRSTDTQYF. CDR3 DNA: TGTGCCAGCAGTGACGGTGGGCCTAGCCGAAGCACAGATACGCAGTATTTT.

V usage is TRBV7-9 and J usage is TRBJ1-2, with D perhaps TRBD1 (6 bases). V lost 5 bases to trimming and J lost 2 bases, with 15 bases between them. CDR3 length: 15 residues. Germline assignment: CDR1 SEHNR and CDR2 FQNEAQ (reference sequence). The CDR3 region is CASSRRQDENYGYTF. In DNA, the CDR3 is TGTGCCAGCAGCCGCCGACAGGATGAGAACTATGGCTACACCTTC.

The genes are TRBV7-3 and TRBJ2-6, with TRBD1 matching 8 bases. The CDR3 has 15 amino acids. V dropped 6 bases and J dropped 4; count of bases not matched to a gene: 5. Germline V gene data show CDR1 as SGHTA and CDR2 as FQGTGA. The CDR3 region is CASRPGGSGANVLTF. The CDR3 bases are TGTGCCAGCAGACCAGGGGGCTCCGGGGCCAACGTCCTGACTTTC.

The V call is TRBV7-8, the J call TRBJ2-4; possible D gene TRBD1, 5 bases. CDR3 length: 16 residues. The germline gives CDR1 SGHVS, CDR2 FQNEAQ. Between the trimmed V and J ends, which lost 2 bases and 4 bases, there was a span of 15 bases. For the CDR3, the DNA is TGTGCCAGCAGCTTAAGTAGGGGCTACGGTAAAAACATTCAGTACTTC. Its protein product is CASSLSRGYGKNIQYF.